This T cell receptor beta chain was recovered during a study of spatial heterogeneity in lung cancer. Study-wide background: Alpha-chain sequences were consistently detected in smaller numbers than beta-chain sequences. A strong correlation was found between TCR transcript counts in tumor regions and a T cell module score derived from matched bulk RNA-seq. Overall study findings and caveats: Mutation counts in tumors were tracked by counts of expanded intratumoral alpha and beta TCRs.

In this sample, this clonotype is medium-sized (0.01 to 0.1%). Its antigen is undetermined. V was pared by 2 bases and J by 1 base, with 5 bases of the junction left unmatched. The CDR3 is 15 residues long. CDR1 DFQATT and CDR2 SNEGSKA come from the germline V gene (reference sequence). TCRdb fed the 5' RACE reads into MiXCR, producing one record per CDR3 protein. The table has under 7,000 distinct CDR3 sequences, 15% to 20% seen once. Sample time point: sample taken at primary tumor resection. Sequenced here: lung tumor tissue, sampled at surgery. The gene calls are TRBV20-1 and TRBJ1-1; 9 nucleotides agree with TRBD1. The sequence was collected from a male donor with early-stage non-small cell lung cancer. CDR3 sequence reads: CSARSRTGENTEAFF. The CDR3 nucleotides read TGCAGTGCTAGATCCAGGACAGGGGAGAACACTGAAGCTTTCTTT.